This TCR beta chain was observed in a study of shared clonotypes between healthy human individuals. TCRdb's table, derived via immunoSEQ multiplex PCR, lists solely in-frame clones and lacks some. The sample gives about 1,500,000 clones, more than 95% of which show up once; 1% to 1.5% is in the top ten. V was clipped by 4 bases and J by 2 bases, with 11 bases between them. The CDR3 loop spans 14 amino acids. The V gene's germline CDR1 is ENHRY and CDR2 SYGVKD. This TCR was recovered from a man aged 30 to 39 in good health. Sequenced input: naive CD4+ T cells sorted from blood. Subset defined: CD45RA+ positively selected. The chain employs TRBV10-3 and TRBJ1-2; no clear D. The CDR3 DNA reads TGTGCCATCAGTGGGTCAGCGGAAAACTATGGCTACACCTTC. Encoded protein: CAISGSAENYGYTF.